Below, 20 T cell receptor beta chains from the same sample are listed, as sequenced in a study of blood T cell repertoires in COVID-19. This table comes from immunoSEQ multiplex PCR, and its TCRdb copy is limited to in-frame clones, with some not included. The top ten hold 10% to 15% of the sample, which has 60,000 or so clones, around 84% seen once. Sequencing was performed on peripheral blood. These receptors were collected from an elderly woman with acute or convalescent COVID-19.

The chain joins TRBV19 to TRBJ1-6; no clear D gene. The germline V and J ends were trimmed by 3 bases and 10 bases, with 19 bases remaining between them. The CDR3 totals 16 residues. CDR1 and CDR2 from the germline V gene are LNHDA and SQIVND (reference sequence). The CDR3 region is CASSIQTTQSESPLHF. CDR3 sequence (DNA): TGTGCCAGTAGTATTCAGACAACCCAAAGTGAATCACCCCTCCACTTT.

J is TRBJ2-3 and V is TRBV11-3; maybe TRBD1 (6 bases). The V and J ends lost 1 base and 4 bases respectively, with 21 bases between them. The CDR3 runs 18 residues. CDR1 and CDR2 (germline): SGHNT, YENEEA. CDR3 region: CASSLGRDILGNADTQYF. The DNA of the CDR3 is TGTGCCAGCAGCTTAGGCCGGGACATCCTAGGTAATGCAGATACGCAGTATTTT.

This chain uses TRBV19 with TRBJ2-7; TRBD2 is a possible D gene (6 bases). There are 13 residues in the CDR3. Per the germline V gene, CDR1 is LNHDA and CDR2 is SQIVND (reference sequence). V lost 7 bases and J lost 2, with 12 bases in between. The CDR3 loop reads CASNGREAYEQYF. For the CDR3, the DNA is TGTGCCAGTAACGGCAGGGAGGCCTACGAGCAGTACTTC.

The chain links TRBV27 to TRBJ1-6; no reliable D call. Germline V gene data show CDR1 as MNHEY and CDR2 as SMNVEV (reference sequence). The germline V and J ends were trimmed by 2 bases and 0 bases, with 8 bases remaining between them. The CDR3 sequence is 16 residues long. CDR3 nucleotide sequence: TGTGCCAGCAGTTTACTCGGTAGCTCCTATAATTCACCCCTCCACTTT. The encoded protein is CASSLLGSSYNSPLHF.

The chain links TRBV14 to TRBJ2-7, with 7 nucleotides matching TRBD1. The CDR3 consists of 13 residues. Germline loops: CDR1 SGHDN, CDR2 FVKESK. J gave up 9 bases and V 4 bases, and 9 bases lay outside the gene matches. CDR3 in amino acids: CASSLVLQGRQYF. DNA for the CDR3: TGTGCCAGCAGCCTCGTCTTACAGGGGCGGCAGTACTTC.

The V gene is TRBV19, the J gene TRBJ1-5; 8 bases match TRBD1. J was trimmed by 4 bases and V by 6 bases; bases with no gene match: 5. The length of the CDR3 is 14 residues. From germline, CDR1 is LNHDA and CDR2 SQIVND (reference sequence). The CDR3 DNA reads as TGTGCCAGTAGCCCGCGACAGGGGAATCAGCCCCAGCATTTT. It specifies CASSPRQGNQPQHF.

Only one count was recorded for this clone. The J gene is TRBJ1-4, the V gene TRBV3-1 (or the pseudogene TRBV3-2); a weak D match, TRBD1 (6 bases). Germline CDR1 is LGHDT and CDR2 is YNNKEL (reference sequence). Trimming left V 3 bases short and J 8 bases short, with 10 bases between. This CDR3 region has 13 residues. The CDR3 coding sequence is TGTGCCAGCAGCCATCCAGGGGCGGAAAAACTGTTTTTT. Its translation is CASSHPGAEKLFF.

This clone was seen more than once but under ten times. This chain connects TRBV27 to TRBJ1-1; TRBD1 is a possible D gene (6 bases). CDR1 and CDR2 from the germline V gene are MNHEY and SMNVEV (reference sequence). This CDR3 is 15 amino acids long. V was cut by 5 bases and J by 4 bases, with 17 bases left in between. CDR3 loop: CASSLQRGAVTEAFF. The CDR3 DNA reads TGTGCCAGCAGTCTCCAGCGGGGGGCGGTCACTGAAGCTTTCTTT.

This sequence joins TRBV5-4 and TRBJ1-1, with a possible D match to TRBD1 (5 bases). V was clipped by 2 bases and J by 4 bases, with 9 bases between them. CDR1 and CDR2 (germline): SGHNT, YYREEE (reference sequence). The CDR3 is made up of 13 amino acids. The CDR3 sequence: CASSFDRGTEAFF. The CDR3 DNA is TGTGCCAGCAGCTTCGACAGAGGCACTGAAGCTTTCTTT.

This clone appeared a single time. The chain is built from TRBV5-1 and TRBJ2-5; 7 bases agree with TRBD2. This CDR3 comprises 14 residues. V gave up 0 bases and J gave up 5 bases; unmatched junction bases: 4. From germline, CDR1 is SGHRS and CDR2 YFSETQ. This CDR3 is CASSLAKGGETQYF. CDR3 nucleotide sequence: TGCGCCAGCAGCTTGGCCAAGGGAGGGGAGACCCAGTACTTC. Full variable domain (outside the CDR3, taken from reference TRBV5-1 and TRBJ2-5): KAGVTQTPRYLIKTRGQQVTLSCSPISGHRSVSWYQQTPGQGLQFLFEYFSETQRNKGNFPGRFSGRQFSNSRSEMNVSTLELGDSALYLCASSLAKGGETQYFGPGTRLLVL.

This sequence joins TRBV5-1 and TRBJ2-7; 9 nucleotides align to TRBD1. The CDR3 has 14 amino acids. Per the germline V gene, CDR1 is SGHRS and CDR2 is YFSETQ. V shed 4 bases and J 7 bases; nucleotides not matched to a gene: 9. CDR3 residues: CASSTDRGSREQYF. The CDR3 coding sequence is TGCGCCAGCAGCACGGACAGGGGTTCGAGGGAGCAGTACTTC.

The genes are TRBV5-1 and TRBJ2-2, with D possibly matching TRBD1 (6 bases). Trimming removed 4 bases at V and 2 bases at J, with 12 bases between. Germline CDR1 and CDR2: SGHRS and YFSETQ. The CDR3 consists of 15 residues. This CDR3 reads CASSRTGLNTGELFF. The CDR3, as DNA: TGCGCCAGCAGCAGAACAGGGTTAAACACCGGGGAGCTGTTTTTT. The whole variable domain, remainder taken from reference TRBV5-1 and TRBJ2-2, is KAGVTQTPRYLIKTRGQQVTLSCSPISGHRSVSWYQQTPGQGLQFLFEYFSETQRNKGNFPGRFSGRQFSNSRSEMNVSTLELGDSALYLCASSRTGLNTGELFFGEGSRLTVL.

The chain links TRBV5-1 to TRBJ2-2; 10 bases match TRBD2. Germline V gene lookup returns CDR1 SGHRS and CDR2 YFSETQ. The CDR3 is 16 amino acids. After removal of 0 bases from V and 4 bases from J, the junction contained 3 bases not matched to a gene. The CDR3 region has the DNA TGCGCCAGCAGCTTGGAAACTAGCGGGGTCACCGGGGAGCTGTTTTTT. This sequence encodes CASSLETSGVTGELFF.

The chain couples TRBV3-1 (or the pseudogene TRBV3-2) to TRBJ2-1; D is unresolved. The CDR3 has 13 residues. Germline values: CDR1 LGHDT, CDR2 YNNKEL (reference sequence). V lost 1 base and J 8 bases, leaving 9 bases between the germline ends. In nucleotides, the CDR3 is TGTGCCAGCAGCCAAGTTAGCCGTGATGAGCAGTTCTTC. The encoded protein is CASSQVSRDEQFF.

The V and J genes are TRBV11-3 and TRBJ1-6; 7 nucleotides line up with TRBD1. The V segment lost 7 bases and the J segment 7 bases; nucleotides outside the gene matches: 7. The CDR3 is 14 residues long. Germline CDR1 and CDR2: SGHNT and YENEEA. CDR3 amino acids: CASTQGGSNSPLHF. In nucleotides, the CDR3 is TGTGCCAGCACCCAGGGGGGCTCCAATTCACCCCTCCACTTT.

This chain connects TRBV5-5 to TRBJ2-1, with 7 positions matching TRBD2. J was trimmed by 0 bases and V by 0 bases; bases with no gene match: 15. The CDR3 covers 20 residues. The germline CDR1 and CDR2 sequences are SGHKS and YYEKEE (reference sequence). CDR3 protein: CASSLELAPPFFSSYNEQFF. The CDR3 bases are TGTGCCAGCAGCTTGGAACTAGCGCCGCCTTTTTTCAGCTCCTACAATGAGCAGTTCTTC.

A few counts support this clone. The chain's CDR3 is CASSQEQGEDIQYF. CDR3 DNA: TGTGCCAGTAGTCAGGAACAGGGAGAGGACATTCAGTACTTC. V and J are TRBV19 and TRBJ2-4, with D possibly TRBD1 on 6 matching bases. Germline V gives CDR1 LNHDA, CDR2 SQIVND (reference sequence). The CDR3 consists of 14 residues. V gave up 5 bases and J gave up 8 bases, with 16 bases separating them.

V is TRBV12-5 and J is TRBJ2-1; 10 bases map to TRBD2. The CDR3 is 15 amino acids. Trimming took 4 bases from V and 9 from J; bases not matched to a gene: 9. The germline gives CDR1 LGHNT, CDR2 FRNRAP. CDR3: CASGWTSGGAFEQFF. The CDR3 bases are TGTGCTAGTGGTTGGACGAGCGGGGGGGCCTTTGAGCAGTTCTTC.

The rearrangement joins TRBV6-1 to TRBJ1-1; no definite D call. The CDR3 runs to 12 residues. V lost 2 bases and J lost 4, with 5 bases in between. CDR1 and CDR2 from the germline V gene are MNHNS and SASEGT. This CDR3 reads CASSERGTEAFF. In DNA form, the CDR3 reads TGTGCCAGCAGTGAACGGGGCACTGAAGCTTTCTTT.

The chain links TRBV12-5 to TRBJ2-6, with 8 bases matching TRBD1. Per germline, CDR1 LGHNT and CDR2 FRNRAP. Germline trimming cut 0 bases from V and 0 bases from J; bases unmatched to any gene: 13. The CDR3 runs to 21 residues. The CDR3 nucleotides read TGTGCTAGTGGTTTGGTACCAAGTTTCGGGACAGGCCACTCTGGGGCCAACGTCCTGACTTTC. This sequence encodes CASGLVPSFGTGHSGANVLTF.